The table lists the clone carrying this T cell receptor (beta chain) with a few counts. Antigen specificity is unknown. The entry originates in a study of T-cell memory formation after mild COVID-19. Study outcomes and limitations: Those CD4+ clones that contracted were mainly in CM and EM (CD8+ ones in EMRA). The pre-infection memory compartment contained some responding clones, suggesting cross-reactive memory joined. CD4/CD8 balance characterized clones contracting day 15 to 85, and CD4+ skew characterized later expanders.

TCRdb reanalysed the 5' RACE reads using MiXCR and keeps one entry per CDR3 protein. The sample consists of around 300,000 distinct CDR3 sequences, roughly 15% of them appearing once. The length of the CDR3 is 15 residues. V gave up 3 bases and J gave up 1 base; unmatched junction bases: 2. Germline CDR1 and CDR2: WNHNN and SYGVQD (reference sequence). The sequencing input was PBMCs or a T cell subset sorted from them (not recorded which). The rearrangement uses TRBV10-1 and TRBJ2-7; TRBD1 agrees at 11 bases. The sequence derives from a man between 18 and 29 years old who had mild COVID-19 (a few samples of this study predate the infection). Cell type and time point are not known. The CDR3 here is CASSDGQGASYEQYF. For the CDR3, the DNA is TGCGCCAGCAGTGATGGACAGGGGGCATCCTACGAGCAGTACTTC.